The 8 T cell receptor beta chains below come from one sample, sequenced in a study of molecular identifiers for immune sequencing clone quantification. TCRdb re-called the PCR reads with MiXCR, one entry per CDR3 protein. Among approximately 670,000 distinct CDR3 sequences listed, just under 20% were seen once. Specimen: naive CD8+ T cells from blood, with Jurkat cell RNA spiked in. Subset noted: FACS-sorted CD8+CD4-CCR7+CD45RA+ naive T cells. All receptors come from a human donor in good health. Some libraries in this study had Jurkat cell RNA spiked in.

In this sample, this clonotype turned up a few times. The V and J genes are TRBV21-1 and TRBJ2-7; the tabulated D call, TRBD1, remains unverified against the DNA. TRBV21-1 corresponds to a pseudogene. The CDR3 spans 16 residues. The CDR3 DNA is TGTGCCAGCAGCAAAGTACCCCGACAGGGTTTCTACGAGCAGTACTTC. Amino acids: CASSKVPRQGFYEQYF.

This clonotype was recorded many times. CDR3 residues: CASSSMTSGYEQYF. The CDR3 DNA reads as TGTGCCAGCAGTTCCATGACTAGCGGGTACGAGCAGTACTTC. The chain uses TRBV27 and TRBJ2-7; 10 bases match TRBD2. The J segment lost 4 bases and the V segment lost 4 bases, leaving 4 bases of the junction unmatched. The CDR3 length is 14 residues. Germline CDR1 is MNHEY and CDR2 is SMNVEV (reference sequence).

The chain employs TRBV7-6 and TRBJ2-2, with 9 bases that match TRBD2. This CDR3 has 17 amino acids. Germline V gives CDR1 SGHVS, CDR2 FNYEAQ. Trimming at V came to 4 bases and at J to 7 bases, leaving 13 bases not matched to a gene. CDR3 loop: CASSSGELSGGVGELFF. Written as DNA, the CDR3 is TGTGCCAGCAGCTCCGGAGAGCTTAGCGGGGGTGTCGGGGAGCTGTTTTTT.

There are a few counts of this clonotype. The chain joins TRBV20-1 to TRBJ1-1; 9 bases fit TRBD1. CDR3 length: 13 amino acids. After removal of 4 bases from V and 3 bases from J, the junction contained 3 bases not matched to a gene. CDR1 and CDR2 from the germline V gene are DFQATT and SNEGSKA (reference sequence). The CDR3 region has the DNA TGCAGTGCTATGGGACAGGGCTACACTGAAGCTTTCTTT. Protein sequence: CSAMGQGYTEAFF.

This clonotype was seen at least ten times. This rearrangement joins TRBV11-2 to TRBJ2-1, with 9 bases aligning to TRBD1. This CDR3 has 13 amino acids. From germline, CDR1 is SGHAT and CDR2 FQNNGV. Unmatched junction bases numbered 2, after V lost 5 bases and J lost 6 bases. CDR3 DNA: TGTGCCAGCAGCGTGACAGGGGGCAATGAGCAGTTCTTC. Translated: CASSVTGGNEQFF.

This clonotype showed up just a few times. A much more abundant neighbour one base away suggests this may be a read error. The rearrangement links TRBV20-1 to TRBJ1-3; TRBD1 matches at 7 bases. This CDR3 comprises 15 residues. Germline CDR1 DFQATT, CDR2 SNEGSKA (reference sequence). CDR3 in amino acids: CSARGDREAGDTIYF. As DNA, the CDR3 is TGCAGTGCTAGAGGAGACAGGGAGGCTGGAGACACCATATATTTT.

This clonotype appeared a few times. The rearrangement links TRBV10-1 to TRBJ2-3; D is ambiguous. Looked up from germline, CDR1 is WNHNN and CDR2 is SYGVQD (reference sequence). This CDR3 region has 15 residues. Trimming removed 2 bases at V and 0 bases at J, with 9 bases between. The CDR3 nucleotides read TGCGCCAGCAGTGAGGTGCATGGGAGCACAGATACGCAGTATTTT. It yields the protein CASSEVHGSTDTQYF.

This clonotype was seen ten or more times. V gene TRBV15 combines with J gene TRBJ2-5; D ambiguous. CDR1 is LNHNV, CDR2 YYDKDF, per germline (reference sequence). V was cut by 0 bases and J by 7 bases, with 6 bases left in between. This CDR3 is built from 12 residues. The DNA of the CDR3 is TGTGCCACCAGCAGAGATCCCGGGACCCAGTACTTC. This encodes CATSRDPGTQYF.